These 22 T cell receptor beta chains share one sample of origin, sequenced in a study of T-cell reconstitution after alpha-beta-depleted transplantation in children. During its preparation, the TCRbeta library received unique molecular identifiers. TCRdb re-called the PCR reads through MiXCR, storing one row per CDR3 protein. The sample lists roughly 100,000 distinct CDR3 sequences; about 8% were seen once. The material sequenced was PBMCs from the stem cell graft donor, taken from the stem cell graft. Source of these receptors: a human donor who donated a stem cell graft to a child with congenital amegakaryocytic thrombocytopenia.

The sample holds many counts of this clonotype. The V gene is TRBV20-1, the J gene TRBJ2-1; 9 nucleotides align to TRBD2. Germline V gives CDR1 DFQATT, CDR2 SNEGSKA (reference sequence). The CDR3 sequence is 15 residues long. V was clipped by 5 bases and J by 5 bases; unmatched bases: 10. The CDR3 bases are TGCAGTGCTGCCTTTAGCGGGAGTTTCCACAATGAGCAGTTCTTC. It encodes CSAAFSGSFHNEQFF.

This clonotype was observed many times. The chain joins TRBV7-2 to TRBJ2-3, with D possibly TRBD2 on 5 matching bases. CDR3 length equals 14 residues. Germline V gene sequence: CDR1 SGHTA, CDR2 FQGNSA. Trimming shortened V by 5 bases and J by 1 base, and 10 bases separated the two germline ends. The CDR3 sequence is CASSPDSGTDTQYF. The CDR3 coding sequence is TGTGCCAGCAGCCCGGATAGCGGCACAGATACGCAGTATTTT.

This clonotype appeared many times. As DNA, the CDR3 is TGCGCCAGCAGCTTGGATGAGTTCCGGACCGGGGAGCTGTTTTTT. Its translation: CASSLDEFRTGELFF. The chain employs TRBV5-1 and TRBJ2-2; no clear D gene. Trimming pared 0 bases from V and 5 bases from J, leaving 11 bases between. CDR1 and CDR2 from the germline V gene are SGHRS and YFSETQ. The CDR3 is 15 residues long.

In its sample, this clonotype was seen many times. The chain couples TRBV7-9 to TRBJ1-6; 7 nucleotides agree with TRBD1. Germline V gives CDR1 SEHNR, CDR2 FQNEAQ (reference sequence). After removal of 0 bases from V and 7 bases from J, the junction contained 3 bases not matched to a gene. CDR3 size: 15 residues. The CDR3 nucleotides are TGTGCCAGCAGCTTAGCGACAGGGTCCAATTCACCCCTCCACTTT. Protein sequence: CASSLATGSNSPLHF.

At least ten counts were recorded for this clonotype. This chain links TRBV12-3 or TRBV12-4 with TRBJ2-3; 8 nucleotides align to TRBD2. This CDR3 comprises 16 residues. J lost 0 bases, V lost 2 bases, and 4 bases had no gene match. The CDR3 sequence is CASSLISGGSTDTQYF. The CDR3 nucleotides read TGTGCCAGCAGTTTAATAAGCGGGGGTAGCACAGATACGCAGTATTTT.

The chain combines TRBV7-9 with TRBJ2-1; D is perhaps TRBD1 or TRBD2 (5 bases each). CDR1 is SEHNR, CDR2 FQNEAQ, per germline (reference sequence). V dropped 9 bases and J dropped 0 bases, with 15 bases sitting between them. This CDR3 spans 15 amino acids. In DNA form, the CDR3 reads TGTGCCAGGAGCCCCCGGGACCTCTCCTACAATGAGCAGTTCTTC. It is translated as CARSPRDLSYNEQFF.

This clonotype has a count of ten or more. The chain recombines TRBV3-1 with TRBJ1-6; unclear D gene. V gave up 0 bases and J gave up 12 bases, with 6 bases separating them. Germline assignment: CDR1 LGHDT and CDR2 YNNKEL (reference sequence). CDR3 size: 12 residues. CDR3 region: CASSQDGVPLHF. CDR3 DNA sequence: TGTGCCAGCAGCCAAGATGGGGTACCCCTCCACTTT.

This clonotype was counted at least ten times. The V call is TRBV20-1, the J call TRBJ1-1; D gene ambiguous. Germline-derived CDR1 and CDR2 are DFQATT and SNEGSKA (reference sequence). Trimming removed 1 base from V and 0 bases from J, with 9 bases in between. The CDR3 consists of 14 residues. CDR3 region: CSARASRMNTEAFF. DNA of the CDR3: TGCAGTGCTAGAGCATCAAGAATGAACACTGAAGCTTTCTTT.

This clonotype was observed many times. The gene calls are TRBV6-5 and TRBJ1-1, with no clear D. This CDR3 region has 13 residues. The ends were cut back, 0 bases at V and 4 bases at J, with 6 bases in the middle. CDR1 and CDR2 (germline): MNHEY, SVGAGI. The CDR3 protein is CASSYSGFTEAFF. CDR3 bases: TGTGCCAGCAGTTACTCGGGGTTCACTGAAGCTTTCTTT.

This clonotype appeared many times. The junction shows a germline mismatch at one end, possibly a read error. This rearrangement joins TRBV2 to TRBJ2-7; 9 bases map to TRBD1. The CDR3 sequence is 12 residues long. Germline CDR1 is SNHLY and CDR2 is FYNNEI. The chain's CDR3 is CASSLDRTGANF. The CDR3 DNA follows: TGTGCCAGCAGTCTAGACAGGACAGGGGCGAACTTC.

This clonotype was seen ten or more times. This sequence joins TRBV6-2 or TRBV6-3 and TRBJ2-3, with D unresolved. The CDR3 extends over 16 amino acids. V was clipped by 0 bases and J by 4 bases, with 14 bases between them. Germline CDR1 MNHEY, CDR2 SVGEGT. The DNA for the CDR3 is TGTGCCAGCAGTTACTCACGCGCCCACGGCGCAGATACGCAGTATTTT. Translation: CASSYSRAHGADTQYF.

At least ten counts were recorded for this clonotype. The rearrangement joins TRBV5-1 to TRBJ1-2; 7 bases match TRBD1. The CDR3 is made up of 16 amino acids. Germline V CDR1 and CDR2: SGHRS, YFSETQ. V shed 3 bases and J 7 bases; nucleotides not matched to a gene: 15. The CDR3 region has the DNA TGCGCCAGCAGCTCTTTGACAGGGAAGGACGCGCTTGGCTACACCTTC. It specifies CASSSLTGKDALGYTF.

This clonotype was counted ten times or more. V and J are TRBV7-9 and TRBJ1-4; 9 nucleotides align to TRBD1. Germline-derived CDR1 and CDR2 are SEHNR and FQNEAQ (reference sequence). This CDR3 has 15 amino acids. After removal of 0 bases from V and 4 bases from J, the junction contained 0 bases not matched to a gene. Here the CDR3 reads CASSLATGGNEKLFF. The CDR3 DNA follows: TGTGCCAGCAGCTTAGCGACAGGGGGTAATGAAAAACTGTTTTTT.

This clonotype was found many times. In nucleotides, the CDR3 is TGTGCCACCAGTGACGACTACAATGAGCAGTTCTTC. This encodes CATSDDYNEQFF. V usage is TRBV24-1 and J usage is TRBJ2-1; D call uncertain. The CDR3 has 12 residues. The V end lost 4 bases, the J end lost 3 bases, and 3 bases lay between the germline ends. Germline V gene data show CDR1 as KGHDR and CDR2 as SFDVKD.

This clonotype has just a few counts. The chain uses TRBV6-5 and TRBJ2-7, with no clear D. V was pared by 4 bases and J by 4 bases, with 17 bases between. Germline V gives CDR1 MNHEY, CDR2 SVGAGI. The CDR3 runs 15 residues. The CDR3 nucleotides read TGTGCCAGCAGTTCCGTACGGCCTGGGGTTTACGAGCAGTACTTC. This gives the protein CASSSVRPGVYEQYF.

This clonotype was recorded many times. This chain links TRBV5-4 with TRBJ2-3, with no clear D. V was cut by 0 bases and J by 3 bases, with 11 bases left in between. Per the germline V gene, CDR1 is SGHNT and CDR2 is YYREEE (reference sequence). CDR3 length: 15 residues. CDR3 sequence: CASSLAGTGTDTQYF. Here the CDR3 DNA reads TGTGCCAGCAGCTTGGCCGGAACTGGGACAGATACGCAGTATTTT.

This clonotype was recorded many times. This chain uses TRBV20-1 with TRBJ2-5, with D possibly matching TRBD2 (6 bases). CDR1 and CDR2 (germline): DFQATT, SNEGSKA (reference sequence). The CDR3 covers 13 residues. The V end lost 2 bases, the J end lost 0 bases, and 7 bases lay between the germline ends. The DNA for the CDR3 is TGCAGTGCTAGACGGGGGAACCAAGAGACCCAGTACTTC. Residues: CSARRGNQETQYF.

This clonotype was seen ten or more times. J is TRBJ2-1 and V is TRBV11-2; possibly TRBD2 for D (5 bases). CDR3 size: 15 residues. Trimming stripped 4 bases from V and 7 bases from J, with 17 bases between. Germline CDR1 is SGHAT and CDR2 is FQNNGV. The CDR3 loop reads CASSSPRGRLNEQFF. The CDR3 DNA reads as TGTGCCAGCAGCTCTCCCCGGGGTCGCTTGAATGAGCAGTTCTTC. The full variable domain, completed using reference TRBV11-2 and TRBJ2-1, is EAGVAQSPRYKIIEKRQSVAFWCNPISGHATLYWYQQILGQGPKLLIQFQNNGVVDDSQLPKDRFSAERLKGVDSTLKIQPAKLEDSAVYLCASSSPRGRLNEQFFGPGTRLTVL.

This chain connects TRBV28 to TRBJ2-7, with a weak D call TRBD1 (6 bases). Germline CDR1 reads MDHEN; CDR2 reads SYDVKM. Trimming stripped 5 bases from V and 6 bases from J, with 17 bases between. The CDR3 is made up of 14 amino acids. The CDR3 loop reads CASSLGPKGGEQYF. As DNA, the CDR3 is TGTGCCAGCAGTCTGGGCCCTAAAGGGGGCGAGCAGTACTTC.

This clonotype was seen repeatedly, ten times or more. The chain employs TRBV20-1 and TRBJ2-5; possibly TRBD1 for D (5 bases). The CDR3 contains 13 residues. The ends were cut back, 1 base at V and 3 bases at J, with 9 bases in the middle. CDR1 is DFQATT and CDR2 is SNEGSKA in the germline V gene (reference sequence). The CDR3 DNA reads TGCAGTGCTAGAGTAACAGGTGAAGAGACCCAGTACTTC. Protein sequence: CSARVTGEETQYF.

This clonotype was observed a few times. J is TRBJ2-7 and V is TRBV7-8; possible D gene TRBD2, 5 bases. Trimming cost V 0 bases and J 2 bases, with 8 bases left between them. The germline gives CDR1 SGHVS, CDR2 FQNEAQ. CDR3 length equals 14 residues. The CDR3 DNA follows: TGTGCCAGCAGCTTAGCGACTAATACCTACGAGCAGTACTTC. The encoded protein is CASSLATNTYEQYF.

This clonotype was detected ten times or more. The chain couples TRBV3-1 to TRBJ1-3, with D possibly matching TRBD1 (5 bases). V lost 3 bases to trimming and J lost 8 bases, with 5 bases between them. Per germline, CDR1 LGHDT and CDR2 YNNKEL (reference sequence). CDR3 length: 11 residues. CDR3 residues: CASSQGDTIYF. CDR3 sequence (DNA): TGTGCCAGCAGCCAGGGGGACACCATATATTTT. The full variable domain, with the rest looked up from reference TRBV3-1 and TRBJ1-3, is DTAVSQTPKYLVTQMGNDKSIKCEQNLGHDTMYWYKQDSKKFLKIMFSYNNKELIINETVPNRFSPKSPDKAHLNLHINSLELGDSAVYFCASSQGDTIYFGEGSWLTVV.